This T cell receptor beta chain was sequenced for a study of T cells in Graves' hyperthyroidism and ophthalmopathy (dated by TCRdb to about 2019). The study in broad terms: Peripheral blood samples were taken at the time of initial diagnosis, prior to any treatment. TCR V-J signatures able to tell the groups apart were searched for in a discovery cohort of 95 to 100 patients, of whom more than 40 had Graves' ophthalmopathy and around 57 had stable Graves' hyperthyroidism. The 75 to 100 discovery patients were randomly split 7:3 into training and test sets. An independent validation cohort of around 20 hyperthyroidism patients and roughly 16 patients who later progressed to ophthalmopathy tested prospective prediction of ophthalmopathy. Once sampling was done, hyperthyroidism patients were given methimazole at a starting dose of 30 mg daily, whereas ophthalmopathy patients were given high-dose intravenous methylprednisolone. The paper describes TCR Vbeta CDR3 sequencing of 140 or so peripheral blood samples, made up of about 40 ophthalmopathy patients, some 76 hyperthyroidism patients and 17 progressor patients. Thyroid tissue and blood T-cell repertoires from six or seven Graves' hyperthyroidism patients were also compared in the study.

Study-wide findings and limitations: Most expanded thyroid clonotypes (frequency above 0.001) were also detected in blood, a finding suggesting that blood repertoires may reflect thyroid immune responses. A 13 V-J signature model separated ophthalmopathy from stable hyperthyroidism, with 87.88% sensitivity and 81.08% specificity in cross-validation and 80%/75% in testing. No statistical method was used to fix the sample size in advance, and group allocation was not hidden from the investigators. In validation, the model predicted progression to ophthalmopathy a median of roughly six months before onset, with roughly 70% sensitivity and 72.22% specificity.

The CDR3 has 12 amino acids, counting the end cysteine and phenylalanine. The only DNA kept is the CDR3, 36 bases in frame from the first base. The germline V gene sets CDR1 to SGHTA and CDR2 to FQGTGA. Deletion took 5 bases off V and 5 bases off J, with a span of 9 bases between the germline ends. Stable Graves' hyperthyroidism was defined as no progression to ophthalmopathy during 18 months of follow-up. Hyperthyroidism patients were newly diagnosed, had a disease duration of under 2 months, and were aged 18 to 65 years. Patients with uncontrolled infections, other autoimmune diseases, pregnancy or lactation were excluded. Diagnoses relied on clinical symptoms, serum thyroxine and TRAb, thyroid ultrasound and orbital computed tomography. PBMCs were separated from roughly 10 ml of fresh peripheral blood using Ficoll-Paque density gradient centrifugation. Total RNA was extracted using Trizol reagent, and RNA quality was assessed on an Agilent 2100 Bioanalyzer.

This clonotype has at least ten counts. This clone's antigen is unknown. One base away there is no much larger clone; base qualities are not given. The TCR beta CDR3 regions were amplified from RNA transcripts. The first round of RT-PCR for the TCR CDR3 was performed with the HTBI primer set and the Qiagen OneStep RT-PCR kit. Libraries were constructed in a second round of multiplex PCR, after which size selection and purification were carried out. Sequencing of the libraries was done on an Illumina HiSeq2000 using paired-end 100 bp reads. Turning to the authors' computational methods: SOAPnuke was used to process the raw data, throwing out any read that contained adapters or uncalled bases, had a mean Phred below 15, or lacked an exact constant-primer or identifier match. High-quality paired reads were merged using COPE v1.2.5, and each unique nucleotide sequence was defined as a clonotype. Clonotypes were aligned to IMGT TRBV, TRBD and TRBJ reference segments using MiTCR v1.1. Only V-J combinations with frequency above 0.0001, covering 99.2% of repertoires, were analysed. A TCS score was defined as the ratio between F50 (clonal expansion) and ExV (chaos), using BLOSUM62-based TCRdist between CDR3 peptides within each V-J. Welch's t-statistics and random forest reduced around 520 V-J features to about 12, which were used in a naive Bayes classifier (R e1071). TCRdb reprocessing: public reads trimmed at Q25 with fastp, clones called with MiXCR, in-frame beta chains kept. Entries are consolidated by CDR3 protein sequence, retaining the most common genes and DNA. These V and J calls originate from TCRdb's pipeline instead of the authors' own analysis. The sample table shows 380,000 or so distinct CDR3 sequences, and approximately 19% are seen once. The leading ten clones occupy about 4% of the sample.

Specimen: blood. The TCR comes from a woman in her late teens or twenties with Graves' hyperthyroidism. The chain joins TRBV7-3 to TRBJ2-5, with TRBD2 tentatively as D gene (5 bases match). Read as DNA, the sequence is TGTGCCAGCAGCCCTGAGCGGGAGACCCAGTACTTC. Protein translation: CASSPERETQYF.